The T cell receptor beta chain described here comes from a study of CD8+ T cells in alopecia areata. The sample holds a few counts of this clone. Its antigen is unknown. Extraction of RNA preceded its reverse transcription into cDNA, which served as the sequencing template. Sequencing used immunoSEQ multiplex PCR; TCRdb keeps in-frame clones, though not all of them. Of some 200,000 clones in the sample, 59% were seen once. Study results and limitations: Clonality was higher in lesional than normal scalp, especially in alopecia totalis/universalis.

Trimming cost V 4 bases and J 2 bases; bases outside gene matches: 8. The CDR3 is 16 residues long. The germline gives CDR1 SGHRS, CDR2 YFSETQ. The clonotype comes from a human donor with alopecia areata. This chain uses TRBV5-1 with TRBJ2-3, with TRBD2 identical over 9 bases. Sequencing used CD4+ T cells sorted from blood, obtained at week 0. CDR3 amino acids: CASSPIAGETTDTQYF. The DNA for the CDR3 is TGCGCCAGCAGCCCGATAGCGGGGGAGACCACAGATACGCAGTATTTT.